Listed below are T cell receptor beta chains from one sample, sequenced in a study of cytomegalovirus exposure and HLA in healthy donors. Sequencing used immunoSEQ multiplex PCR; TCRdb keeps in-frame clones, though not all of them. The top ten hold approximately 4.7% of the sample, which has 150,000 to 200,000 clones, around 79% seen once. Sequencing used PBMCs. The receptors were gathered from a woman aged 25 to 45 in good health and CMV-seropositive. Each CDR3 is given with its conserved first and last residue. The order of the fields is J gene, V gene, clone size, D gene, CDR3 protein, CDR3 DNA. D genes are given only for firm matches. Part of the rows lack a size; the others show once, few, many or a class for expanded clones.

j_gene: TRBJ2-7; v_gene: TRBV10-3; abundance: NA; d_gene: NA; CDR3aa: CATTYSPSYEQYF; CDR3nt: TGTGCCACCACATACAGCCCTTCCTACGAGCAGTACTTC
j_gene: TRBJ2-7; v_gene: TRBV11-2; abundance: NA; d_gene: NA; CDR3aa: CASSLADFPYEQYF; CDR3nt: TGTGCCAGCAGCTTAGCTGACTTCCCCTACGAGCAGTACTTC
j_gene: TRBJ1-5; v_gene: TRBV7-6; abundance: NA; d_gene: NA; CDR3aa: CASSLERGSSSNQPQHF; CDR3nt: TGTGCCAGCAGCTTAGAAAGGGGATCGTCCAGCAATCAGCCCCAGCATTTT
j_gene: TRBJ2-1; v_gene: TRBV9; abundance: NA; d_gene: NA; CDR3aa: CASSVGGDLNNEQFF; CDR3nt: TGTGCCAGCAGCGTAGGCGGGGACCTAAACAATGAGCAGTTCTTC
j_gene: TRBJ2-7; v_gene: TRBV10-3; abundance: NA; d_gene: TRBD2; CDR3aa: CAISEREDEQYF; CDR3nt: TGTGCCATCAGTGAGCGGGAGGACGAGCAGTACTTC
j_gene: TRBJ1-1; v_gene: TRBV7-9; abundance: NA; d_gene: NA; CDR3aa: CASNENAEAFF; CDR3nt: TGTGCCAGCAACGAGAACGCTGAAGCTTTCTTT
j_gene: TRBJ2-7; v_gene: TRBV18; abundance: NA; d_gene: TRBD2; CDR3aa: CASSPSSGGGVSEQYF; CDR3nt: TGTGCCAGCTCACCCTCGTCGGGGGGGGGAGTTAGCGAGCAGTACTTC
j_gene: TRBJ2-2; v_gene: TRBV6-4; abundance: NA; d_gene: NA; CDR3aa: CASRANTGELFF; CDR3nt: TGTGCCAGCAGGGCCAACACCGGGGAGCTGTTTTTT
j_gene: TRBJ2-5; v_gene: TRBV29-1; abundance: NA; d_gene: TRBD1; CDR3aa: CSVGGPQGEIQETQYF; CDR3nt: TGCAGCGTTGGGGGCCCACAGGGGGAAATACAAGAGACCCAGTACTTC
j_gene: TRBJ1-1; v_gene: TRBV4-3; abundance: NA; d_gene: NA; CDR3aa: CASSLKQGRTEAFF; CDR3nt: TGCGCCAGCAGCCTCAAGCAGGGTCGGACTGAAGCTTTCTTT
j_gene: TRBJ2-7; v_gene: TRBV7-9; abundance: NA; d_gene: TRBD2; CDR3aa: CASRGSKGGRALEQYF; CDR3nt: TGTGCCAGCCGGGGGTCGAAAGGCGGGAGGGCCCTCGAGCAGTACTTC
j_gene: TRBJ1-3; v_gene: TRBV30; abundance: NA; d_gene: NA; CDR3aa: CAWSGQAYSGNTIYF; CDR3nt: TGTGCCTGGAGTGGCCAGGCTTACTCTGGAAACACCATATATTTT
j_gene: TRBJ1-5; v_gene: TRBV20-1; abundance: NA; d_gene: TRBD1; CDR3aa: CSAGTGGHQHF; CDR3nt: TGCAGTGCCGGGACAGGGGGACACCAGCATTTT
j_gene: TRBJ1-3; v_gene: TRBV7-9; abundance: NA; d_gene: NA; CDR3aa: CASTRGQSGNTIYF; CDR3nt: TGTGCCAGCACCCGAGGACAGTCTGGAAACACCATATATTTT
j_gene: TRBJ1-1; v_gene: TRBV5-1; abundance: once; d_gene: NA; CDR3aa: CASSLWGGRTSNTEAFF; CDR3nt: TGCGCCAGCAGCTTGTGGGGGGGCAGAACTTCGAACACTGAAGCTTTCTTT
j_gene: TRBJ2-7; v_gene: TRBV18; abundance: once; d_gene: NA; CDR3aa: CASSPGGGSYEQYF; CDR3nt: TGTGCCAGCTCACCCGGAGGAGGGTCCTACGAGCAGTACTTC
j_gene: TRBJ2-1; v_gene: TRBV7-2; abundance: NA; d_gene: NA; CDR3aa: CASSLVSGGSYNEQFF; CDR3nt: TGTGCCAGCAGCTTAGTGTCCGGGGGATCCTACAATGAGCAGTTCTTC
j_gene: TRBJ2-7; v_gene: TRBV13; abundance: NA; d_gene: NA; CDR3aa: CASSLGHGELGYEQYF; CDR3nt: TGTGCCAGCAGCTTAGGCCATGGGGAGTTAGGCTACGAGCAGTACTTC
j_gene: TRBJ2-5; v_gene: TRBV7-9; abundance: NA; d_gene: TRBD2; CDR3aa: CASSITTGGQETQYF; CDR3nt: TGTGCCAGCAGCATAACAACGGGGGGCCAAGAGACCCAGTACTTC
j_gene: TRBJ2-6; v_gene: TRBV19; abundance: NA; d_gene: NA; CDR3aa: CASSSPHSLSGANVLTF; CDR3nt: TGTGCCAGTAGTTCCCCCCACAGTCTCTCTGGGGCCAACGTCCTGACTTTC
j_gene: TRBJ2-7; v_gene: TRBV5-5; abundance: NA; d_gene: TRBD1; CDR3aa: CASSLAAGQGIYEQYF; CDR3nt: TGTGCCAGCAGCTTGGCCGCGGGACAGGGGATCTACGAGCAGTACTTC
j_gene: TRBJ1-1; v_gene: TRBV6-6; abundance: few; d_gene: NA; CDR3aa: CATTGGENTEAFF; CDR3nt: TGTGCCACCACGGGTGGCGAGAACACTGAAGCTTTCTTT
j_gene: TRBJ2-2; v_gene: TRBV6-6; abundance: NA; d_gene: NA; CDR3aa: CASKGGGAAGELFF; CDR3nt: TGTGCCAGCAAGGGGGGGGGCGCTGCCGGGGAGCTGTTTTTT
j_gene: TRBJ2-3; v_gene: TRBV20-1; abundance: NA; d_gene: NA; CDR3aa: CSAPHTDTQYF; CDR3nt: TGCAGTGCTCCCCACACAGATACGCAGTATTTT
j_gene: TRBJ1-2; v_gene: TRBV15; abundance: NA; d_gene: TRBD1; CDR3aa: CATSRDGMGTGPTF; CDR3nt: TGTGCCACCAGCAGAGATGGTATGGGGACAGGCCCCACCTTC
j_gene: TRBJ2-3; v_gene: TRBV4-3; abundance: NA; d_gene: NA; CDR3aa: CASSQDLIGGSTDTQYF; CDR3nt: TGCGCCAGCAGCCAAGATCTCATCGGGGGAAGCACAGATACGCAGTATTTT
j_gene: TRBJ1-1; v_gene: TRBV7-8; abundance: NA; d_gene: TRBD1; CDR3aa: CASSSDTGGFTEAFF; CDR3nt: TGTGCCAGCAGCTCGGACACAGGGGGCTTCACTGAAGCTTTCTTT
j_gene: TRBJ2-2; v_gene: TRBV27; abundance: NA; d_gene: TRBD1; CDR3aa: CASAFTGTAGELFF; CDR3nt: TGTGCCAGCGCTTTTACCGGGACAGCCGGGGAGCTGTTTTTT
j_gene: TRBJ2-7; v_gene: TRBV29-1; abundance: NA; d_gene: TRBD1; CDR3aa: CSVADRGYEQYF; CDR3nt: TGCAGCGTTGCGGACAGGGGCTACGAGCAGTACTTC
j_gene: TRBJ2-2; v_gene: TRBV5-1; abundance: NA; d_gene: TRBD1; CDR3aa: CASSEGTVSNTGELFF; CDR3nt: TGCGCCAGTTCTGAAGGGACAGTTAGTAACACCGGGGAGCTGTTTTTT
j_gene: TRBJ1-2; v_gene: TRBV5-4; abundance: NA; d_gene: TRBD1; CDR3aa: CASSRMGQGFGYTF; CDR3nt: TGTGCCAGCAGCCGAATGGGACAGGGCTTTGGCTACACCTTC
j_gene: TRBJ2-7; v_gene: TRBV5-4; abundance: NA; d_gene: TRBD2; CDR3aa: CASSTTGTSFYEQYF; CDR3nt: TGTGCCAGCAGCACTACCGGGACTAGCTTCTACGAGCAGTACTTC
j_gene: TRBJ2-7; v_gene: TRBV7-2; abundance: NA; d_gene: NA; CDR3aa: CASSPAATTSYEQYF; CDR3nt: TGTGCCAGCAGCCCCGCGGCGACCACCTCCTACGAGCAGTACTTC
j_gene: TRBJ2-5; v_gene: TRBV9; abundance: NA; d_gene: NA; CDR3aa: CASKGDGQETQYF; CDR3nt: TGTGCCAGCAAGGGAGACGGCCAAGAGACCCAGTACTTC
j_gene: TRBJ2-1; v_gene: TRBV4-3; abundance: NA; d_gene: TRBD2; CDR3aa: CASSRNYQGLGPNEQFF; CDR3nt: TGCGCCAGCAGCCGCAACTACCAGGGACTAGGGCCCAATGAGCAGTTCTTC
j_gene: TRBJ2-7; v_gene: TRBV5-1; abundance: NA; d_gene: TRBD1; CDR3aa: CASSLEPDRGKEQYF; CDR3nt: TGCGCCAGCAGCTTGGAACCGGACAGGGGTAAAGAGCAGTACTTC